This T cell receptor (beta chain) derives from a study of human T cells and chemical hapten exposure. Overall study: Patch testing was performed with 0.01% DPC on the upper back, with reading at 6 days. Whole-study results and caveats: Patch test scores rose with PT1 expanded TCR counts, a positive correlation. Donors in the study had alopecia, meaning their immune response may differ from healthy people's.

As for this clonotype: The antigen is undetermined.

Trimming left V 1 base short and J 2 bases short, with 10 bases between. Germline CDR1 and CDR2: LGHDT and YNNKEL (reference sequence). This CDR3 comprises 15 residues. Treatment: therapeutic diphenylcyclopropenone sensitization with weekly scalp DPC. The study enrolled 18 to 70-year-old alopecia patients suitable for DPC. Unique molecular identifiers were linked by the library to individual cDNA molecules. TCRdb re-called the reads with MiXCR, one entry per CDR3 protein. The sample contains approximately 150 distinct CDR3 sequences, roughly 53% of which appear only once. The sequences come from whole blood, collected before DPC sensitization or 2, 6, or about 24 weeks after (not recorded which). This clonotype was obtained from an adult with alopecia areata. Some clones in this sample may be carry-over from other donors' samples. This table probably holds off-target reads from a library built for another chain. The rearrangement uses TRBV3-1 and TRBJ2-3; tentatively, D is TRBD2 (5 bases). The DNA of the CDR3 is TGTGCCAGCAGCCAAGTTAGAGGACTCACAGATACGCAGTATTTT. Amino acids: CASSQVRGLTDTQYF.